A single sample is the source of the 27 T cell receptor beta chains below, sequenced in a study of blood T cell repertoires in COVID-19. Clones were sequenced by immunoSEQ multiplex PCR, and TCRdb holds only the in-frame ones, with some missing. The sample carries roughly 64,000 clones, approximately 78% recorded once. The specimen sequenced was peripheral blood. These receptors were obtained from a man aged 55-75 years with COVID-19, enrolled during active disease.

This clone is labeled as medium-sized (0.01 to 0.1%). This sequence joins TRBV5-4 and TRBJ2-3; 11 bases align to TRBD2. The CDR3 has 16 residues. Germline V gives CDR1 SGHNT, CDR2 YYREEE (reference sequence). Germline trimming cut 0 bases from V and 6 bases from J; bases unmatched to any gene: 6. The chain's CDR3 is CASSLEGLAAWDTQYF. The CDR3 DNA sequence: TGTGCCAGCAGCTTGGAGGGACTAGCGGCCTGGGATACGCAGTATTTT.

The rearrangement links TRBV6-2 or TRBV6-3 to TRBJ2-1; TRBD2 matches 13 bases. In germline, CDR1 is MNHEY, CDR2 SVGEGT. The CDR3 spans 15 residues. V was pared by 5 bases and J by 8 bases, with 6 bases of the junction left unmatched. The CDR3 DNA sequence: TGTGCCAGCAGTAAGGGACTAGCGGGATCCGATGAGCAGTTCTTC. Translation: CASSKGLAGSDEQFF.

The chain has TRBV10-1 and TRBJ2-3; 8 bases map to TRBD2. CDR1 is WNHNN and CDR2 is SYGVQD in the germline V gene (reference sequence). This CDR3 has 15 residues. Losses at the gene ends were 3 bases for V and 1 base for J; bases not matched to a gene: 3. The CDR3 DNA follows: TGCGCCAGCAGTGAAGGTAGCGGGGGCACAGATACGCAGTATTTT. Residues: CASSEGSGGTDTQYF.

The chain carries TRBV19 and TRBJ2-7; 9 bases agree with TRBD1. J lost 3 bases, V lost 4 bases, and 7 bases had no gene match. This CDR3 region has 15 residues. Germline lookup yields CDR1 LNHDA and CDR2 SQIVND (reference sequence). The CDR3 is CASSTIQGASYEQYF. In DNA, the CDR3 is TGTGCCAGTAGTACAATACAGGGGGCGAGCTACGAGCAGTACTTC.

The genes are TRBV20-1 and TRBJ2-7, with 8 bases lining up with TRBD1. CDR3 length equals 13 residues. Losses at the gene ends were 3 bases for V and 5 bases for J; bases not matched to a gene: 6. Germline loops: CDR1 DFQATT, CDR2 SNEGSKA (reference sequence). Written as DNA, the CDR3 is TGCAGTGCTAGTAGTCCGACAGGGGACGAGCAGTACTTC. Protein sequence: CSASSPTGDEQYF.

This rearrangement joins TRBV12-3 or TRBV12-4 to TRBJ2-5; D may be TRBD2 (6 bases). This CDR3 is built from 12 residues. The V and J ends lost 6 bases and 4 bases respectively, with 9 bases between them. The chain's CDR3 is CASRMEGETQYF. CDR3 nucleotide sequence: TGTGCCAGCAGGATGGAGGGAGAGACCCAGTACTTC.

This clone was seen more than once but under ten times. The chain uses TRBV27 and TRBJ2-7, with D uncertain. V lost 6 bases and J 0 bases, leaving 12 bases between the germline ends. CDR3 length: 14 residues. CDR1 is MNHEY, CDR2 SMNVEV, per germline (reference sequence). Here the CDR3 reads CASRLFRDSYEQYF. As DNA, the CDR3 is TGTGCCAGCAGGCTTTTTAGAGACTCCTACGAGCAGTACTTC.

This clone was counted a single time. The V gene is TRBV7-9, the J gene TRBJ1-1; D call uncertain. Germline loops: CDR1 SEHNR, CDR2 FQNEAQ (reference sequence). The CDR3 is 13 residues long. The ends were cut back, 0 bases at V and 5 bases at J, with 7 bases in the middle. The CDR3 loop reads CASSLAAETEAFF. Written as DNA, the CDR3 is TGTGCCAGCAGCTTAGCGGCCGAAACTGAAGCTTTCTTT.

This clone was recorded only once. DNA for the CDR3: TGTGCCAGCAGCTCGGGACAGACCTGGTTCTTC. Its translation is CASSSGQTWFF. The chain links TRBV13 to TRBJ2-1, with 7 positions matching TRBD1. J gave up 15 bases and V 4 bases, and 6 bases lay outside the gene matches. The CDR3 is made up of 11 amino acids. The germline CDR1 and CDR2 sequences are PRHDT and FYEKMQ (reference sequence).

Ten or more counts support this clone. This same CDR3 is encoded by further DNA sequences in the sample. CDR3 sequence reads: CASSLVGGETQYF. The CDR3 DNA reads TGTGCCAGCAGCTTGGTCGGAGGAGAGACCCAGTACTTC. The genes are TRBV5-4 and TRBJ2-5, with D perhaps matching TRBD2 (5 bases). The germline V and J ends were trimmed by 0 bases and 4 bases, with 7 bases remaining between them. Looked up from germline, CDR1 is SGHNT and CDR2 is YYREEE (reference sequence). CDR3 length: 13 residues.

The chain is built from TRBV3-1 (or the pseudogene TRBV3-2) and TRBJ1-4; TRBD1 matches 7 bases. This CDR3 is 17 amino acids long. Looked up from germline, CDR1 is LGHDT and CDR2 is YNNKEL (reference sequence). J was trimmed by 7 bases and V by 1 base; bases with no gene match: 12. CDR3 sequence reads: CASSQGQGDFSGEKLFF. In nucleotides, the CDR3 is TGTGCCAGCAGCCAAGGGCAGGGGGATTTTAGTGGTGAAAAACTGTTTTTT.

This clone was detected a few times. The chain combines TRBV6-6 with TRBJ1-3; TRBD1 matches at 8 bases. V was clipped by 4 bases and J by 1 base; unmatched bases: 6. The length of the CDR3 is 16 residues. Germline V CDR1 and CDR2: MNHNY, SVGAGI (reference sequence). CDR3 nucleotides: TGTGCCAGCAGTTTCTCTACAGGGGGGTCTGGAAACACCATATATTTT. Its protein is CASSFSTGGSGNTIYF.

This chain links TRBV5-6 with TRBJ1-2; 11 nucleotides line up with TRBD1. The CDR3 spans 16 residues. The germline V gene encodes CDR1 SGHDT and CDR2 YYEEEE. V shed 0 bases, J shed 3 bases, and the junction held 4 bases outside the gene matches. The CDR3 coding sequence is TGTGCCAGCAGCTTGGGTAGGACAGGGGGCGACTATGGCTACACCTTC. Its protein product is CASSLGRTGGDYGYTF.

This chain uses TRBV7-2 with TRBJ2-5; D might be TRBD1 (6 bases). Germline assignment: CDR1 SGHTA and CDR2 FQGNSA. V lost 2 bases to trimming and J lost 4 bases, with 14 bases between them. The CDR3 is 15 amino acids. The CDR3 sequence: CASSLQEGRGETQYF. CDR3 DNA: TGTGCCAGCAGCTTACAAGAAGGCAGGGGAGAGACCCAGTACTTC.

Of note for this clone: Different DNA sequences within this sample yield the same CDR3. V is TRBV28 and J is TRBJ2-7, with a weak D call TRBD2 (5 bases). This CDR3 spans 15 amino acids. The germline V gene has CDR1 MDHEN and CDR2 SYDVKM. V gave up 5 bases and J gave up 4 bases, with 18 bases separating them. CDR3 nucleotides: TGTGCCAGCAGTCGATCTGGAGGAGGCACATACGAGCAGTACTTC. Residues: CASSRSGGGTYEQYF.

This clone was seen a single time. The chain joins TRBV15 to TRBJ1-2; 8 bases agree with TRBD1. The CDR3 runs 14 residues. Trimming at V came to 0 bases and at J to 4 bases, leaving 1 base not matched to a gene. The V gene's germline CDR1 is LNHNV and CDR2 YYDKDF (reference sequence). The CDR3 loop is CATSRDQGAYGYTF. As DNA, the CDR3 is TGTGCCACCAGCAGAGACCAGGGGGCCTATGGCTACACCTTC.

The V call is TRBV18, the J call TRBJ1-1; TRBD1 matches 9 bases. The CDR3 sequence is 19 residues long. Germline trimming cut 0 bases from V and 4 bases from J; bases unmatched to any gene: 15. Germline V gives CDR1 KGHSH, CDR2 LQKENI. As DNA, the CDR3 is TGTGCCAGCTCACCACCGATGGGACAGGGATTTCGCGGTTTCACTGAAGCTTTCTTT. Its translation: CASSPPMGQGFRGFTEAFF.

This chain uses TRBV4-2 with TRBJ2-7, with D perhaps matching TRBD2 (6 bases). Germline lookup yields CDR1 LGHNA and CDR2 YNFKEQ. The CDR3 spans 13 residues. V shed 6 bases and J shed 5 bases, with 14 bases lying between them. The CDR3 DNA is TGTGCCAGCAGTATGGGACTCAAGGACGAGCAGTACTTC. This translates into CASSMGLKDEQYF.

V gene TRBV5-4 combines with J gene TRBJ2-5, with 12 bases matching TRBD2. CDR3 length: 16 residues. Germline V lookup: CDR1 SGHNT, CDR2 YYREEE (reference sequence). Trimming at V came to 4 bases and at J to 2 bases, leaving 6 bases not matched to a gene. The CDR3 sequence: CASSRGLAGTQETQYF. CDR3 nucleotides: TGTGCCAGCAGCAGAGGACTAGCGGGGACACAAGAGACCCAGTACTTC.

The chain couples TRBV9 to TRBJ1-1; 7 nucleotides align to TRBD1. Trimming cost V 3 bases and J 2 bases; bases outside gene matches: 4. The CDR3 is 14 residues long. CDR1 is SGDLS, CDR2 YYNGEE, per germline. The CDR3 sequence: CASSATGINTEAFF. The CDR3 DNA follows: TGTGCCAGCAGCGCGACAGGGATAAACACTGAAGCTTTCTTT.

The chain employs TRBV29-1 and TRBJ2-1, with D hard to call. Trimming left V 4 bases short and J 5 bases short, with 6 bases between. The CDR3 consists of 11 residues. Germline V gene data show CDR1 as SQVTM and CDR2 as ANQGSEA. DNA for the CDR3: TGCAGCGTTGGGGCAAACAATGAGCAGTTCTTC. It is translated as CSVGANNEQFF.

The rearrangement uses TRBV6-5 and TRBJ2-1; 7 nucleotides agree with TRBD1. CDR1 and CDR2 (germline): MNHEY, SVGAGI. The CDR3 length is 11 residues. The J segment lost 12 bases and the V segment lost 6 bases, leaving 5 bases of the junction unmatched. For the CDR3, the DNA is TGTGCCAGCAGCTACAGGGGTGGGCAGTTCTTC. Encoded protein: CASSYRGGQFF.

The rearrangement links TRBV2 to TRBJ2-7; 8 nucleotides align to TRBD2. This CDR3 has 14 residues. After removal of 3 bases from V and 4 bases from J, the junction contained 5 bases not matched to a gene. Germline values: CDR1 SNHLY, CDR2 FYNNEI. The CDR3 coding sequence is TGTGCCAGCAGTGATCGGCTAGCGGGTTACGAGCAGTACTTC. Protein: CASSDRLAGYEQYF.

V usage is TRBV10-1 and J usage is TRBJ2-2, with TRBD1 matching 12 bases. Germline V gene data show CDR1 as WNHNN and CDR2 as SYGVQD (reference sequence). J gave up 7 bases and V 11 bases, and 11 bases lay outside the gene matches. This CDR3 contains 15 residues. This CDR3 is CAPSRDRGRNGELFF. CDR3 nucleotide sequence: TGCGCCCCGTCCCGGGACAGGGGGCGGAACGGGGAGCTGTTTTTT.

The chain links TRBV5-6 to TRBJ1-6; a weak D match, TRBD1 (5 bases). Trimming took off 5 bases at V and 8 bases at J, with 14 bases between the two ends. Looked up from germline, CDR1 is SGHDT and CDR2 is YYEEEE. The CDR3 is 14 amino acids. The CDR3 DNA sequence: TGTGCCAGCAGGAACCGGGGGAATCATTCACCCCTCCACTTT. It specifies CASRNRGNHSPLHF.

The CDR3 DNA is TGTGCCAGCAGTTTACCGCGGACTCTAACCTTC. Translating it yields CASSLPRTLTF. The genes are TRBV27 and TRBJ1-2; unclear D gene. The CDR3 is 11 amino acids. Trimming removed 2 bases from V and 14 bases from J, with 12 bases in between. In germline, CDR1 is MNHEY, CDR2 SMNVEV (reference sequence).

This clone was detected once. The CDR3 DNA follows: TGCGCCAGCAGCTTGCTAGATAGTATGACAGATACGCAGTATTTT. Encoded protein: CASSLLDSMTDTQYF. V gene TRBV5-1 combines with J gene TRBJ2-3, with no clear D. Germline V lookup: CDR1 SGHRS, CDR2 YFSETQ. The CDR3 spans 15 residues. With 1 base removed from V and 3 bases from J, the gap between germline ends came to 12 bases.